This T cell receptor (beta chain) was observed in a study of neurological immune-mediated disorders. The CDR3 covers 13 residues. Notes on the study in general: Multiple sclerosis patients had less TCR clonal expansion than even healthy controls, unlike HTLV-1-associated myelopathy. Across subjects, expanded clones had no CDR3 amino acid sequences in common, pointing to private repertoires in all groups.

At least ten counts were recorded for this clonotype. As yet, its antigen is unknown. Indicated time point: longitudinal time-point 1 (baseline). The study drew its healthy controls from blood bank volunteers in Maryland, USA. Over 160 million TCR-beta sequences, together covering 15-18 subjects, were produced by every individual sequencing run that was carried out. TCRdb re-called the 5' RACE reads with MiXCR, one entry per CDR3 protein. Of over 70,000 distinct CDR3 sequences in the sample, 10% are singletons; the top ten hold approximately 10%. This chain uses TRBV21-1 with TRBJ2-3. TRBV21-1 is a pseudogene. The sequence derives from a man younger than 45 in good health. Sequencing was done on a sample of PBMCs. CDR3 nucleotides: TGTGCCAGCAGCAATGACGCAGGAGATACGCAGTATTTT. It translates to CASSNDAGDTQYF.